This record looks at one T cell receptor (beta chain) sequence and its context. CDR1 and CDR2 (germline): MDHEN, SYDVKM. V was trimmed by 4 bases and J by 7 bases, leaving 22 bases between them. The CDR3 has 17 residues. With a J-beta primer mix and a sample-barcoded 5' primer, a second PCR ran roughly 6 to 12 cycles. TCRdb re-derived calls from the 5' RACE reads in MiXCR, one entry per CDR3 protein. The sample includes about 760,000 distinct CDR3 sequences, 25% of them seen just once. The sample originates from a study of blood T cells in healthy people across ages. The same sample was also used in a study of T cells of mothers and their children.

The sequencing sample was made of blood. The chain has TRBV28 and TRBJ1-4, with D perhaps matching TRBD1 (6 bases). The sequence derives from a boy aged 5-17 years in good health. The CDR3 DNA reads TGTGCCAGCAGTTCCTCGGGTACAGGGAAGCTAGGTGAAAAACTGTTTTTT. This sequence encodes CASSSSGTGKLGEKLFF.